The 10 T cell receptor beta chains presented below share a single source sample, sequenced in a study of blood T cells in healthy people across ages. Together with a sample-barcoded 5' primer, a J-beta primer mix was included in a second PCR lasting roughly 6 to 12 cycles. MiXCR, run by TCRdb on the 5' RACE reads, gives a single entry per CDR3 protein. The sample holds roughly 730,000 distinct CDR3 sequences, more than 50% seen once. Sequenced material: blood. The receptors here all came from a man aged 35-49 years in good health.

V usage is TRBV7-2 and J usage is TRBJ2-3; 7 bases are a match to TRBD1. The J segment lost 8 bases and the V segment lost 3 bases, leaving 11 bases of the junction unmatched. CDR1 is SGHTA, CDR2 FQGNSA, per germline. CDR3 size: 15 residues. The CDR3 spells CASSFPLQGTTTQYF. CDR3 nucleotide sequence: TGTGCCAGCAGCTTCCCCTTACAGGGGACGACTACGCAGTATTTT.

This clonotype occurred a few times. The gene calls are TRBV7-8 and TRBJ2-3, with TRBD2 identical over 12 bases. Germline V gene data show CDR1 as SGHVS and CDR2 as FQNEAQ. V gave up 5 bases and J gave up 5 bases; unmatched junction bases: 5. The CDR3 runs 15 residues. The CDR3 loop is CASSQTSGRLDTQYF. CDR3 coding DNA: TGTGCCAGCAGCCAAACTAGCGGGAGGCTAGATACGCAGTATTTT.

This clonotype was observed a handful of times. The rearrangement joins TRBV6-4 to TRBJ2-3, with 8 bases that match TRBD2. In germline, CDR1 is MRHNA, CDR2 SNTAGT. V trimming: 0 bases; J trimming: 1 base; junction bases outside the gene matches: 0. The length of the CDR3 is 15 residues. CDR3 sequence reads: CASSDSRGGTDTQYF. The CDR3 DNA reads TGTGCCAGCAGTGACTCGCGGGGGGGCACAGATACGCAGTATTTT.

The J gene is TRBJ2-1, the V gene TRBV4-1; 9 bases map to TRBD2. J was trimmed by 6 bases and V by 0 bases; bases with no gene match: 3. The CDR3 is 15 residues long. Germline CDR1 MGHRA, CDR2 YSYEKL. CDR3 bases: TGCGCCAGCAGCCAAGATGCGGGACTAGCCAATGAGCAGTTCTTC. Its translation: CASSQDAGLANEQFF.

This clonotype appeared once. The rearrangement uses TRBV5-1 and TRBJ2-1, with 13 positions matching TRBD2. CDR1 and CDR2 (germline): SGHRS, YFSETQ. J lost 6 bases, V lost 6 bases, and 6 bases had no gene match. The CDR3 spans 15 residues. CDR3: CASTSGTSGINEQFF. CDR3 sequence (DNA): TGCGCCAGCACCTCCGGGACTAGCGGGATCAATGAGCAGTTCTTC.

This rearrangement joins TRBV6-5 to TRBJ1-3, with D maybe TRBD1 (6 bases). Between the trimmed V and J ends, which lost 5 bases and 4 bases, there was a span of 15 bases. CDR3 length: 15 residues. Germline V lookup: CDR1 MNHEY, CDR2 SVGAGI. CDR3 loop: CASSLRGTDGNTIYF. The CDR3 bases are TGTGCCAGCAGTCTCAGGGGAACTGACGGAAACACCATATATTTT.

The rearrangement links TRBV20-1 to TRBJ2-4; D ambiguous. The last part of the DNA fits TRBJ2-5 better; the J call may be wrong. CDR1 is DFQATT and CDR2 is SNEGSKA in the germline V gene (reference sequence). This CDR3 region has 12 residues. This chain's CDR3 is CSASSTRETQYF. CDR3 bases: TGCAGTGCTAGCAGCACCCGAGAGACCCAGTACTTC.

The rearrangement joins TRBV27 to TRBJ1-1; 12 bases are a match to TRBD1. This CDR3 is 13 amino acids long. Germline V gene data show CDR1 as MNHEY and CDR2 as SMNVEV (reference sequence). With V trimmed by 6 bases and J by 6 bases, 2 bases remained unmatched. CDR3 bases: TGTGCCAGCAGGGGACAGGGGGCATCTGAAGCTTTCTTT. Translating it yields CASRGQGASEAFF.

This chain uses TRBV7-6 with TRBJ1-5; unclear D gene. The V end lost 0 bases, the J end lost 4 bases, and 10 bases lay between the germline ends. The CDR3 covers 15 residues. In germline, CDR1 is SGHVS, CDR2 FNYEAQ. This chain's CDR3 is CASSLAGGRNQPQHF. In DNA form, the CDR3 reads TGTGCCAGCAGCTTAGCAGGAGGGAGGAATCAGCCCCAGCATTTT.

V is TRBV5-1 and J is TRBJ2-1, with D tentatively TRBD2 (7 bases). This CDR3 comprises 15 residues. Germline assignment: CDR1 SGHRS and CDR2 YFSETQ. V was shortened by 6 bases and J by 8 bases, with 21 bases between the two germline ends. Written as DNA, the CDR3 is TGCGCCAGCACCCGGGGGGCCCTAATATCGCATGAGCAGTTCTTC. As protein: CASTRGALISHEQFF.